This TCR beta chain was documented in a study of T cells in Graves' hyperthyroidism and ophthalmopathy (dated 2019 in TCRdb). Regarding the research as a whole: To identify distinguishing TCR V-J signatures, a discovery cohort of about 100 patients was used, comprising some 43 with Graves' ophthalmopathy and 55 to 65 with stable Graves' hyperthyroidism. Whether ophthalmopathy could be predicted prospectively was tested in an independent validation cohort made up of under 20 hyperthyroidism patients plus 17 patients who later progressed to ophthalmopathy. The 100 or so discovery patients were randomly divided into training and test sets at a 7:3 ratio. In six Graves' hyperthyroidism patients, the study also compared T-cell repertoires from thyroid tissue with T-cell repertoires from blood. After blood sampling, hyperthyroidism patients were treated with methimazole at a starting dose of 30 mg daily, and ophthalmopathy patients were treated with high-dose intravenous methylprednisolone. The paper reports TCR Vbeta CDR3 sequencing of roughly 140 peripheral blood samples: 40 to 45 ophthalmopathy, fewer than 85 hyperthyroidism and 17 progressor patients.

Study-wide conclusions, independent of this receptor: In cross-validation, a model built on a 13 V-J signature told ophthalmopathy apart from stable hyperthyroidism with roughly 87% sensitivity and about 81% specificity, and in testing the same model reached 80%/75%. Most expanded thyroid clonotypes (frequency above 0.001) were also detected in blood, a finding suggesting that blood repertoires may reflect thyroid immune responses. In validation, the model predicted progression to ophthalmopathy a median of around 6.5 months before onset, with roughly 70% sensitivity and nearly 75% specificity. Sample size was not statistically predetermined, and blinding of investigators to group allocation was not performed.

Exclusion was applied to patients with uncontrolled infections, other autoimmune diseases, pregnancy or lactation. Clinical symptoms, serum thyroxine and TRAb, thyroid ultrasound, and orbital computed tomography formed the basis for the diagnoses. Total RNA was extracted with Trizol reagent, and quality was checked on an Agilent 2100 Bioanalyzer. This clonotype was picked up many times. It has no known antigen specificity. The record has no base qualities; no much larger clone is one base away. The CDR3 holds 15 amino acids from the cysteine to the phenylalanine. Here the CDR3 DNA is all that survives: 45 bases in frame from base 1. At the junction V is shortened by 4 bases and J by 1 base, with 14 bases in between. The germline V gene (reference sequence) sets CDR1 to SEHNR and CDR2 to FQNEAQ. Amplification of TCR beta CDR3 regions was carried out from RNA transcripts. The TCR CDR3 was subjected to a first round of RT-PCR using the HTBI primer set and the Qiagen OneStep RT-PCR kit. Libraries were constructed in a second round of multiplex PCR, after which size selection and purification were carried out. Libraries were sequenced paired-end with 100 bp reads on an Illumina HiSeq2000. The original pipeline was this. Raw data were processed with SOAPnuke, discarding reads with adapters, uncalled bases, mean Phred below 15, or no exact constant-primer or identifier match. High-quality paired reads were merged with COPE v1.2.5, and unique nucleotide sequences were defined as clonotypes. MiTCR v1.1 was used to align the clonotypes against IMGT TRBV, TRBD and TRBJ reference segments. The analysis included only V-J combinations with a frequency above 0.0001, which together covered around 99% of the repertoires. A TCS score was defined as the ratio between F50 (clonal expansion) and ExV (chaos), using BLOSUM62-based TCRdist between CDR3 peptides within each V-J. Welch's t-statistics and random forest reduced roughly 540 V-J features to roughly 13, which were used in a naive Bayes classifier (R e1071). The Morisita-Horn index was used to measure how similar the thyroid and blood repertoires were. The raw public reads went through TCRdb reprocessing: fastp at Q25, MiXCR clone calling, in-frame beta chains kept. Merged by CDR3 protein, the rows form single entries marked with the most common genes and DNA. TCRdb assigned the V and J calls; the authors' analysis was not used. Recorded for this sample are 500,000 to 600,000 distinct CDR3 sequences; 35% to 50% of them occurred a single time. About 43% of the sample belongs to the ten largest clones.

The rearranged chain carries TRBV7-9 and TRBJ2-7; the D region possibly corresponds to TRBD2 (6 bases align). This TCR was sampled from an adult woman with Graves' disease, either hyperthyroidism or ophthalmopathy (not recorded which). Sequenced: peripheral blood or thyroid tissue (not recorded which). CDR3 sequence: CASSSPRGLSYEQYF. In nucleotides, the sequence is TGTGCCAGCAGCTCACCGCGGGGTCTTTCCTACGAGCAGTACTTC.